The 21 T cell receptor beta chains listed next were all sequenced from one sample in a study of radiotherapy plus CTLA-4 blockade in lung cancer. The method was immunoSEQ multiplex PCR; TCRdb's version includes in-frame clones alone and lacks a portion of them. The data show more than 60,000 clones, approximately 79% seen once. The input for sequencing was peripheral blood, taken from a patient treated with radiotherapy plus ipilimumab. Every receptor here comes from a human donor with non-small cell lung cancer who had a complete response to radiotherapy plus ipilimumab.

Comments on this clone: The germline gene is not matched at one end of the junction; a read error may be the cause. The V gene is TRBV30, the J gene TRBJ1-1, with D unresolved. Germline V CDR1 and CDR2: GTSNPN, SVGIG (reference sequence). The CDR3 length is 13 residues. In DNA, the CDR3 is TGTGCCTGGAGCCTCATAGTGAATACTGAAGCTTTCTTT. This sequence encodes CAWSLIVNTEAFF.

This clone was seen ten or more times. The chain employs TRBV6-1 and TRBJ2-7; 7 positions match TRBD1. Trimming removed 5 bases from V and 3 bases from J; junction bases left unmatched: 7. The germline gives CDR1 MNHNS, CDR2 SASEGT. This CDR3 is built from 14 residues. CDR3 protein: CASSRQTGDYEQYF. The CDR3 DNA reads as TGTGCCAGCAGTCGTCAAACAGGGGACTACGAGCAGTACTTC.

The rearrangement links TRBV7-9 to TRBJ2-3; 14 bases line up with TRBD2. This CDR3 contains 16 residues. Germline loops: CDR1 SEHNR, CDR2 FQNEAQ (reference sequence). Trimming cost V 5 bases and J 6 bases; bases outside gene matches: 7. In nucleotides, the CDR3 is TGTGCCAGCAGCCCGGGACTAGCGGGAGCGCTGGATACGCAGTATTTT. It codes for CASSPGLAGALDTQYF.

This clone has more than one count but fewer than ten. The gene calls are TRBV28 and TRBJ1-3; D gene ambiguous. With 3 bases removed from V and 4 bases from J, the gap between germline ends came to 13 bases. Looked up from germline, CDR1 is MDHEN and CDR2 is SYDVKM. The CDR3 is 15 residues long. The CDR3 DNA sequence: TGTGCCAGCAGTTTGGAATCACTAGGGGGAAACACCATATATTTT. This codes for CASSLESLGGNTIYF.

The rearrangement uses TRBV6-6 and TRBJ1-6; 7 bases align to TRBD1. V was clipped by 6 bases and J by 9 bases; unmatched bases: 14. This CDR3 is built from 16 residues. The germline gives CDR1 MNHNY, CDR2 SVGAGI (reference sequence). Written as DNA, the CDR3 is TGTGCCAGCAGGAAATCGACAGGGCCCGGGGGTTCACCCCTCCACTTT. Translating gives CASRKSTGPGGSPLHF.

The CDR3 sequence is CASSLAVAGGPYEQYF. Written as DNA, the CDR3 is TGTGCCAGCAGCTTGGCTGTAGCGGGAGGCCCCTACGAGCAGTACTTC. The chain carries TRBV5-6 and TRBJ2-7, with TRBD2 identical over 10 bases. Germline-derived CDR1 and CDR2 are SGHDT and YYEEEE. CDR3 size: 16 residues. Trimming at V came to 0 bases and at J to 2 bases, leaving 5 bases not matched to a gene. Using reference TRBV5-6 and TRBJ2-7 for the parts outside the CDR3, the full variable domain is DAGVTQSPTHLIKTRGQQVTLRCSPKSGHDTVSWYQQALGQGPQFIFQYYEEEERQRGNFPDRFSGHQFPNYSSELNVNALLLGDSALYLCASSLAVAGGPYEQYFGPGTRLTVT.

This chain joins TRBV27 and TRBJ2-2; D uncertain. The V and J ends lost 6 bases and 3 bases respectively, with 26 bases between them. There are 19 residues in the CDR3. Germline CDR1 and CDR2: MNHEY and SMNVEV (reference sequence). The CDR3 loop is CASSSSTLLRRLDTGELFF. The CDR3, as DNA: TGTGCCAGCAGCTCTTCGACATTATTAAGGCGTCTGGACACCGGGGAGCTGTTTTTT.

The rearrangement links TRBV9 to TRBJ1-1, with 10 bases matching TRBD1. The CDR3 covers 14 residues. CDR1 is SGDLS, CDR2 YYNGEE, per germline. The trim removed 3 bases at V and 1 base at J, leaving 0 bases unmatched. CDR3 DNA sequence: TGTGCCAGCAGCGGGGACAGGGGGAACACTGAAGCTTTCTTT. Amino acid sequence: CASSGDRGNTEAFF.

Points on this clone: Other DNA sequences in this sample translate to the same CDR3. The genes are TRBV7-9 and TRBJ2-5; 11 nucleotides align to TRBD1. The CDR3 spans 14 residues. Germline-derived CDR1 and CDR2 are SEHNR and FQNEAQ (reference sequence). Losses at the gene ends were 5 bases for V and 5 bases for J; bases not matched to a gene: 4. The CDR3 DNA is TGTGCCAGCAGCCCGGGACAGGGGGGTGAGACCCAGTACTTC. It is translated as CASSPGQGGETQYF.

V usage is TRBV28 and J usage is TRBJ2-7, with D perhaps TRBD1 (6 bases). Germline loops: CDR1 MDHEN, CDR2 SYDVKM. This CDR3 is built from 14 residues. Trimming removed 6 bases from V and 4 bases from J, with 16 bases in between. The CDR3 spells CASRWNRVTYEQYF. CDR3 DNA: TGTGCCAGCAGGTGGAACAGGGTTACTTACGAGCAGTACTTC.

The J gene is TRBJ2-7, the V gene TRBV28; 9 nucleotides line up with TRBD1. V shed 6 bases and J 4 bases; nucleotides not matched to a gene: 4. Germline CDR1 reads MDHEN; CDR2 reads SYDVKM. The length of the CDR3 is 13 residues. CDR3 sequence: CASRPGQGYEQYF. CDR3 DNA sequence: TGTGCCAGCAGGCCGGGACAGGGATACGAGCAGTACTTC.

This clone showed up just once. The rearrangement uses TRBV11-2 and TRBJ2-7; D might be TRBD1 (6 bases). V lost 3 bases and J lost 3, with 6 bases in between. Germline values: CDR1 SGHAT, CDR2 FQNNGV. This CDR3 comprises 12 residues. The chain's CDR3 is CASSLDSYEQYF. The CDR3 nucleotides read TGTGCCAGCAGCTTGGACAGCTACGAGCAGTACTTC.

This sequence joins TRBV28 and TRBJ2-7, with 7 bases aligning to TRBD2. Germline V gene lookup returns CDR1 MDHEN and CDR2 SYDVKM. This CDR3 is 17 amino acids long. Trimming at V came to 3 bases and at J to 2 bases, leaving 13 bases not matched to a gene. The CDR3 coding sequence is TGTGCCAGCAGTTTGCAGCTAGCGGTACCATGGACCTACGAGCAGTACTTC. Translation gives CASSLQLAVPWTYEQYF. Supplemented by reference TRBV28 and TRBJ2-7, the full variable domain reads DVKVTQSSRYLVKRTGEKVFLECVQDMDHENMFWYRQDPGLGLRLIYFSYDVKMKEKGDIPEGYSVSREKKERFSLILESASTNQTSMYLCASSLQLAVPWTYEQYFGPGTRLTVT.

J is TRBJ2-7 and V is TRBV9; 8 bases are a match to TRBD2. The CDR3 runs 14 residues. The V and J ends lost 3 bases and 7 bases, in that order; junction bases with no gene match: 9. Germline V gene sequence: CDR1 SGDLS, CDR2 YYNGEE. The CDR3 DNA is TGTGCCAGCAGCGCAACCGGGACTAGAGGGGAGCAGTACTTC. Translated, it gives CASSATGTRGEQYF.

This sequence joins TRBV5-1 and TRBJ2-3, with D hard to call. CDR1 is SGHRS, CDR2 YFSETQ, per germline. The CDR3 has 15 amino acids. With 0 bases removed from V and 0 bases from J, the gap between germline ends came to 8 bases. CDR3 in DNA: TGCGCCAGCAGCTTGGACGGTTCTAGCACAGATACGCAGTATTTT. Its protein is CASSLDGSSTDTQYF.

This clone was seen just once. The genes are TRBV6-5 and TRBJ1-4; 8 bases are a match to TRBD1. There are 14 residues in the CDR3. With V trimmed by 10 bases and J by 7 bases, 11 bases remained unmatched. CDR1 and CDR2 from the germline V gene are MNHEY and SVGAGI. The CDR3 bases are TGTGCCACCAAGACCGGGACAGGTGCTGAAAAACTGTTTTTT. It is translated as CATKTGTGAEKLFF.

The rearrangement links TRBV6-6 to TRBJ1-4; 7 nucleotides line up with TRBD1. The ends lost 5 bases at V and 7 bases at J; junction bases unmatched: 10. This CDR3 spans 15 amino acids. Germline loops: CDR1 MNHNY, CDR2 SVGAGI (reference sequence). CDR3 bases: TGTGCCAGCAGTAGACAAACAGGGGTGGGTGAAAAACTGTTTTTT. Translation gives CASSRQTGVGEKLFF.

This CDR3 reads CASSIQTGTNQPQHF. Here the CDR3 DNA reads TGTGCCAGTAGTATCCAGACAGGGACTAATCAGCCCCAGCATTTT. The V gene is TRBV19, the J gene TRBJ1-5, with 7 bases identical to TRBD1. Unmatched junction bases numbered 6, after V lost 3 bases and J lost 4 bases. The CDR3 has 15 amino acids. Germline V lookup: CDR1 LNHDA, CDR2 SQIVND (reference sequence). Supplemented by reference TRBV19 and TRBJ1-5, the full variable domain reads DGGITQSPKYLFRKEGQNVTLSCEQNLNHDAMYWYRQDPGQGLRLIYYSQIVNDFQKGDIAEGYSVSREKKESFPLTVTSAQKNPTAFYLCASSIQTGTNQPQHFGDGTRLSIL.

This rearrangement joins TRBV7-9 to TRBJ1-6; no definite D call. CDR3 length: 13 residues. In germline, CDR1 is SEHNR, CDR2 FQNEAQ (reference sequence). The V end lost 4 bases, the J end lost 8 bases, and 9 bases lay between the germline ends. Here the CDR3 DNA reads TGTGCCAGCAGCTCGGGTCTGGATTCACCCCTCCACTTT. Its translation: CASSSGLDSPLHF.

This chain uses TRBV11-2 with TRBJ2-7, with D perhaps TRBD2 (6 bases). CDR1 and CDR2 (germline): SGHAT, FQNNGV. CDR3 length: 15 residues. V was pared by 6 bases and J by 4 bases, with 19 bases between. The CDR3 loop reads CASRTTLRETYEQYF. The CDR3 DNA reads TGTGCCAGCAGAACCACACTCCGGGAGACATACGAGCAGTACTTC.

The chain links TRBV5-1 to TRBJ1-1; 8 nucleotides agree with TRBD1. CDR1 and CDR2 (germline): SGHRS, YFSETQ. The CDR3 covers 17 residues. V was clipped by 4 bases and J by 1 base; unmatched bases: 12. CDR3: CASSLTPGGGRNTEAFF. DNA for the CDR3: TGCGCCAGCAGCCTTACTCCAGGGGGCGGTAGGAACACTGAAGCTTTCTTT. Supplemented by reference TRBV5-1 and TRBJ1-1, the full variable domain reads KAGVTQTPRYLIKTRGQQVTLSCSPISGHRSVSWYQQTPGQGLQFLFEYFSETQRNKGNFPGRFSGRQFSNSRSEMNVSTLELGDSALYLCASSLTPGGGRNTEAFFGQGTRLTVV.